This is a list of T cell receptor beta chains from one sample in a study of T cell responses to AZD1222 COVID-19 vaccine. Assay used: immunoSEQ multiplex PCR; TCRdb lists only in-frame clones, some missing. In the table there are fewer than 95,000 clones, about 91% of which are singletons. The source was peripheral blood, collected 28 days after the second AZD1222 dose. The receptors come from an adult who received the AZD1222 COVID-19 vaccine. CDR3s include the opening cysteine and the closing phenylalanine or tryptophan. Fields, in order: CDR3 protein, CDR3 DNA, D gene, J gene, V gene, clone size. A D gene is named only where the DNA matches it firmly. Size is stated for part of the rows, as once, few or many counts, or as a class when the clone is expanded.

CASSEAEAVGSPLHF | TGTGCCAGCAGTGAAGCGGAGGCTGTGGGCTCACCCCTCCACTTT | . | TRBJ1-6 | TRBV6-1 | .
CASSKDRGSELFF | TGTGCCAGCAGCAAGGACAGGGGGTCTGAGCTGTTTTTT | . | TRBJ2-2 | TRBV21-1 | .
CASSQQGVTWGYTF | TGTGCCAGCAGCCAACAGGGGGTGACTTGGGGCTACACCTTC | TRBD1 | TRBJ1-2 | TRBV3-1/TRBV3-2 | .
CASRTSGSSYEQYF | TGTGCCAGCAGGACTAGCGGAAGCTCCTACGAGCAGTACTTC | TRBD2 | TRBJ2-7 | TRBV6-5 | .
CASSLDSSGRYNEQFF | TGTGCCAGTAGTCTAGACTCTAGCGGGAGGTACAATGAGCAGTTCTTC | TRBD2 | TRBJ2-1 | TRBV19 | .
CASSESYRTGELFF | TGTGCCAGCAGTGAGTCTTATAGGACCGGGGAGCTGTTTTTT | . | TRBJ2-2 | TRBV2 | .
CASRGRATVNTEAFF | TGTGCCAGCCGAGGTAGGGCCACCGTTAACACTGAAGCTTTCTTT | . | TRBJ1-1 | TRBV6-5 | .
CASSQVSTGAGELFF | TGTGCCAGCAGCCAAGTGTCGACCGGGGCCGGGGAGCTGTTTTTT | . | TRBJ2-2 | TRBV3-1/TRBV3-2 | .
CASSGVSGRKEQYF | TGTGCCAGCAGTGGTGTTAGCGGGAGGAAGGAGCAGTACTTC | TRBD2 | TRBJ2-7 | TRBV6-2/TRBV6-3 | .
CASSLTAGTQENQPQHF | TGTGCCAGCAGCTTAACGGCGGGGACCCAGGAAAATCAGCCCCAGCATTTT | . | TRBJ1-5 | TRBV7-9 | .
CASSLTIGEGYEQYF | TGTGCCAGCAGCTTAACCATAGGGGAAGGGTACGAGCAGTACTTC | . | TRBJ2-7 | TRBV7-6 | .
CASSLSVTDTQYF | TGCGCCAGCAGCTTGTCCGTTACAGATACGCAGTATTTT | . | TRBJ2-3 | TRBV5-1 | .
CASSRTTLSYEQYF | TGTGCCAGCAGCCGGACTACCCTCTCCTACGAGCAGTACTTC | . | TRBJ2-7 | TRBV3-1/TRBV3-2 | .
CASSLVAGQLINSPLHF | TGTGCCAGCAGCTTAGTTGCCGGGCAGCTAATTAATTCACCCCTCCACTTT | . | TRBJ1-6 | TRBV11-2 | .
CASSLARGTQYF | TGTGCCAGCAGCTTAGCCAGGGGGACGCAGTATTTT | TRBD1 | TRBJ2-3 | TRBV11-2 | .
CASSEGLPSGANVLTF | TGCGCCAGCAGCGAGGGACTTCCCTCTGGGGCCAACGTCCTGACTTTC | . | TRBJ2-6 | TRBV5-1 | .
CASRGGGNQPQHF | TGTGCCAGCAGGGGGGGCGGAAATCAGCCCCAGCATTTT | . | TRBJ1-5 | TRBV7-8 | .
CASSGNRITSGTEAYNEQFF | TGTGCCAGCAGCGGAAACAGGATTACTAGCGGGACTGAGGCATACAATGAGCAGTTCTTC | TRBD2 | TRBJ2-1 | TRBV5-4 | once
CASSITGRPSSYNEQFF | TGTGCCAGTAGTATTACGGGGCGGCCAAGCTCCTACAATGAGCAGTTCTTC | . | TRBJ2-1 | TRBV19 | .
CASNRQGKSNQPQHF | TGTGCCAGTAATCGACAGGGCAAAAGCAATCAGCCCCAGCATTTT | TRBD1 | TRBJ1-5 | TRBV19 | .
CASSPTGSREKLFF | TGTGCCAGCAGCCCAACAGGGTCCCGGGAAAAACTGTTTTTT | . | TRBJ1-4 | TRBV6-5 | .
CASSFNVGTEAFF | TGTGCCAGCAGCTTTAATGTTGGCACTGAAGCTTTCTTT | . | TRBJ1-1 | TRBV11-3 | .
CASSQILGNTIYF | TGCGCCAGCAGCCAAATACTTGGAAACACCATATATTTT | . | TRBJ1-3 | TRBV4-1 | .
CASSKTSGRRASTDTQYF | TGTGCCAGCAGTAAGACTAGCGGGAGGAGGGCTAGCACAGATACGCAGTATTTT | TRBD2 | TRBJ2-3 | TRBV28 | .
CAITPTGSSGNTIYF | TGTGCCATCACCCCGACAGGGAGCTCTGGAAACACCATATATTTT | TRBD1 | TRBJ1-3 | TRBV10-3 | .
CASGERHGYTF | TGTGCCAGCGGGGAACGTCATGGCTACACCTTC | . | TRBJ1-2 | TRBV27 | .
CASSPQIGIDTEAFF | TGTGCCAGCAGTCCGCAGATCGGGATCGACACTGAAGCTTTCTTT | . | TRBJ1-1 | TRBV27 | .
CASSRRRVESGELFF | TGTGCCAGTAGTCGGCGGAGGGTTGAGTCCGGGGAGCTGTTTTTT | . | TRBJ2-2 | TRBV19 | .
CASSPDISDEQFF | TGTGCCAGCAGTCCCGATATTTCGGATGAGCAGTTCTTC | . | TRBJ2-1 | TRBV28 | .
CASSPRGEGYNEQFF | TGTGCCAGCAGTCCCAGGGGGGAGGGGTACAATGAGCAGTTCTTC | . | TRBJ2-1 | TRBV6-2/TRBV6-3 | .
CASSQDYSDRANQPQHF | TGCGCCAGCAGCCAAGATTATTCGGACAGGGCCAATCAGCCCCAGCATTTT | TRBD1 | TRBJ1-5 | TRBV4-3 | .
CASSGQGRNQPQHF | TGTGCCAGCAGTGGACAGGGTCGGAATCAGCCCCAGCATTTT | TRBD1 | TRBJ1-5 | TRBV2 | .
CASRRARVSQHF | TGTGCCAGCCGCCGGGCCCGGGTGTCCCAGCATTTT | . | TRBJ1-5 | TRBV3-1/TRBV3-2 | .
CASIRTSGRDTQYF | TGTGCCAGCATCAGGACTAGCGGGAGGGATACGCAGTATTTT | TRBD2 | TRBJ2-3 | TRBV28 | .
CASTGLAGVYEQYF | TGTGCCAGCACCGGACTAGCGGGTGTCTACGAGCAGTACTTC | TRBD2 | TRBJ2-7 | TRBV18 | .
CATSESRGNYNEQFF | TGTGCCACCAGTGAGTCGAGGGGGAACTACAATGAGCAGTTCTTC | . | TRBJ2-1 | TRBV24-1 | .
CASSLGQNNQPQHF | TGTGCCAGCAGCCTGGGACAGAACAATCAGCCCCAGCATTTT | TRBD1 | TRBJ1-5 | TRBV7-9 | .
CASSEREYQPQHF | TGTGCCAGCAGTGAGAGGGAGTATCAGCCCCAGCATTTT | . | TRBJ1-5 | TRBV2 | .
CSDFSANTEAFF | TGCAGCGACTTTTCAGCGAACACTGAAGCTTTCTTT | . | TRBJ1-1 | TRBV29-1 | .
CASSPRRGGYTEAFF | TGTGCCAGCAGCCCTAGGAGGGGGGGCTACACTGAAGCTTTCTTT | . | TRBJ1-1 | TRBV9 | .
CASMVSSTDTQYF | TGTGCCAGCATGGTATCTAGCACAGATACGCAGTATTTT | . | TRBJ2-3 | TRBV12-3/TRBV12-4 | .
CASQQGVPDTQYF | TGTGCCAGCCAGCAGGGGGTCCCAGATACGCAGTATTTT | TRBD1 | TRBJ2-3 | TRBV7-9 | .
CATKGDDQPQHF | TGTGCCACGAAGGGGGATGATCAGCCCCAGCATTTT | . | TRBJ1-5 | TRBV10-3 | .
CAWAGGTTDTQYF | TGTGCCTGGGCAGGGGGGACCACAGATACGCAGTATTTT | . | TRBJ2-3 | TRBV30 | .